This T cell receptor (beta chain) emerged from a study of response to subunit inactivated influenza vaccine. Study results and limitations: Only a handful of new T cells, the authors suggested, are recruited with each seasonal influenza vaccination.

MiXCR, run by TCRdb on the RT-PCR reads, gives a single entry per CDR3 protein. The table shows around 570,000 distinct CDR3 sequences, with under 9% occurring only once. Germline values: CDR1 LGHNA, CDR2 YNFKEQ. V shed 3 bases, J shed 5 bases, and the junction held 2 bases outside the gene matches. The CDR3 loop spans 14 amino acids. There are a few counts of this clonotype. What it binds is not known. V gene TRBV4-2 combines with J gene TRBJ1-5; 9 bases are shared with TRBD1. The clonotype comes from a man aged 50-75 years who received an inactivated influenza vaccine. Source: PBMCs from blood, taken around 2 years after vaccination. The CDR3 loop is CASSHDRGDQPQHF. CDR3 in DNA: TGTGCCAGCAGCCATGACAGGGGGGATCAGCCCCAGCATTTT.